Given below is one T cell receptor (beta chain) in context. No antigen is known for it. This sample is drawn from a study of T cells in Graves' hyperthyroidism and ophthalmopathy. Germline V gives CDR1 SNHLY, CDR2 FYNNEI. The CDR3 runs to 17 residues. The V end was cut by 6 bases, the J end by 1 base, with 19 bases between. Overall study findings and caveats: Most expanded thyroid clonotypes above 0.001 recurred in blood.

Uncontrolled infection, other autoimmune disease, pregnancy and lactation each barred patients from inclusion. From RNA transcripts, TCR beta CDR3 regions were amplified. RT-PCR in the first round (using the HTBI primer set) targeted the TCR CDR3. TCRdb reanalysed the multiplex PCR reads using MiXCR and keeps one entry per CDR3 protein. This sample yields about 290,000 distinct CDR3 sequences, of which roughly 19% are seen a single time; about 35% belongs to the top ten. This TCR derives from a middle-aged man with Graves' ophthalmopathy. The chain carries TRBV2 and TRBJ1-3, with D perhaps matching TRBD1 (5 bases). The sequencing input was blood. DNA of the CDR3: TGTGCCAGCAGGGCCGGGACTCTCGAAACGTCTGGAAACACCATATATTTT. As protein: CASRAGTLETSGNTIYF.